This is a list of T cell receptor beta chains from one sample in a study of blood T cell repertoires in COVID-19. Only in-frame clones appear in the TCRdb table, and some are missing; sequencing was by immunoSEQ multiplex PCR. The top ten clones hold just over 2.5% of a sample with roughly 250,000 clones, more than 90% of them seen once. The sample taken for sequencing was peripheral blood. All receptors derive from a person aged 18-35 years with COVID-19, enrolled during active disease. CDR3s include the opening cysteine and the closing phenylalanine or tryptophan. Each record gives: J gene, D gene, V gene, clone size, CDR3 protein, CDR3 DNA. The D gene is left open where the match is weak. Rows give clone size only sometimes, using once, few, many, or a class for an expanded clone.

J gene: TRBJ1-6; D gene: .; V gene: TRBV4-2; clone size: .; CDR3 protein: CASNEGGGEDSPLHF; CDR3 DNA: TGTGCCAGCAACGAAGGGGGAGGGGAGGATTCACCCCTCCACTTT
J gene: TRBJ2-1; D gene: .; V gene: TRBV29-1; clone size: .; CDR3 protein: CSVAAGSSYNEQFF; CDR3 DNA: TGCAGCGTTGCGGCGGGGTCTTCCTACAATGAGCAGTTCTTC
J gene: TRBJ1-5; D gene: .; V gene: TRBV19; clone size: .; CDR3 protein: CASISIPGQPQHF; CDR3 DNA: TGTGCCAGTATAAGCATCCCGGGTCAGCCCCAGCATTTT
J gene: TRBJ2-1; D gene: TRBD2; V gene: TRBV10-1; clone size: once; CDR3 protein: CASSESLNGRAPYNEQFF; CDR3 DNA: TGCGCCAGCAGTGAGTCGCTGAACGGGAGGGCCCCCTACAATGAGCAGTTCTTC
J gene: TRBJ2-7; D gene: TRBD1; V gene: TRBV7-9; clone size: .; CDR3 protein: CASSSTGERYEQYF; CDR3 DNA: TGTGCCAGCAGCTCGACAGGGGAAAGGTACGAGCAGTACTTC
J gene: TRBJ2-3; D gene: .; V gene: TRBV5-5; clone size: .; CDR3 protein: CASTSPLTDTQYF; CDR3 DNA: TGTGCCAGCACAAGCCCGCTGACAGATACGCAGTATTTT
J gene: TRBJ2-1; D gene: .; V gene: TRBV5-6; clone size: .; CDR3 protein: CASSYGTLYNEQFF; CDR3 DNA: TGTGCCAGCAGCTACGGGACTCTTTACAATGAGCAGTTCTTC
J gene: TRBJ1-2; D gene: TRBD1; V gene: TRBV3-1/TRBV3-2; clone size: .; CDR3 protein: CASSQEWKGALSGYTF; CDR3 DNA: TGTGCCAGCAGCCAAGAATGGAAGGGGGCCTTATCTGGCTACACCTTC
J gene: TRBJ2-5; D gene: .; V gene: TRBV14; clone size: .; CDR3 protein: CASSQQGSVHLGTQYF; CDR3 DNA: TGTGCCAGCAGCCAACAGGGTTCCGTTCATTTGGGTACCCAGTACTTC
J gene: TRBJ1-1; D gene: .; V gene: TRBV2; clone size: .; CDR3 protein: CASSEWQGYTEAFF; CDR3 DNA: TGTGCCAGCAGTGAATGGCAGGGCTATACTGAAGCTTTCTTT
J gene: TRBJ2-3; D gene: TRBD1; V gene: TRBV5-1; clone size: .; CDR3 protein: CASSLRYRGITDTQYF; CDR3 DNA: TGCGCCAGCAGCTTAAGATACAGGGGAATCACAGATACGCAGTATTTT
J gene: TRBJ2-2; D gene: .; V gene: TRBV6-5; clone size: .; CDR3 protein: CASSYQVAGELFF; CDR3 DNA: TGTGCCAGCAGTTATCAGGTGGCCGGGGAGCTGTTTTTT
J gene: TRBJ2-5; D gene: TRBD2; V gene: TRBV28; clone size: .; CDR3 protein: CASSPSGEAETQYF; CDR3 DNA: TGTGCCAGCAGCCCTAGCGGGGAGGCTGAGACCCAGTACTTC
J gene: TRBJ1-6; D gene: .; V gene: TRBV9; clone size: .; CDR3 protein: CASSVDSSYNSPLHF; CDR3 DNA: TGTGCCAGCAGCGTCGATAGCTCCTATAATTCACCCCTCCACTTT
J gene: TRBJ2-6; D gene: .; V gene: TRBV30; clone size: once; CDR3 protein: CASSFIPSGANVLTF; CDR3 DNA: TGTGCCTCCAGTTTCATCCCTTCTGGGGCCAACGTCCTGACTTTC
J gene: TRBJ1-2; D gene: TRBD1; V gene: TRBV6-1; clone size: once; CDR3 protein: CASSGWTGGLGYGYTF; CDR3 DNA: TGTGCCAGCAGTGGTTGGACAGGGGGCCTGGGGTATGGCTACACCTTC
J gene: TRBJ2-2; D gene: .; V gene: TRBV4-2; clone size: .; CDR3 protein: CASSRVDTPGELFF; CDR3 DNA: TGTGCCAGCAGCCGAGTGGACACCCCAGGGGAGCTGTTTTTT
J gene: TRBJ1-2; D gene: .; V gene: TRBV5-1; clone size: .; CDR3 protein: CASSLVAGNYGYTF; CDR3 DNA: TGCGCCAGCAGCTTGGTGGCGGGAAACTATGGCTACACCTTC
J gene: TRBJ1-1; D gene: TRBD1; V gene: TRBV19; clone size: .; CDR3 protein: CASSTGQGFTEAFF; CDR3 DNA: TGTGCCAGTAGTACGGGACAGGGATTCACTGAAGCTTTCTTT
J gene: TRBJ2-2; D gene: .; V gene: TRBV27; clone size: .; CDR3 protein: CASSLTGNTGELFF; CDR3 DNA: TGTGCCAGCAGTTTAACAGGGAACACCGGGGAGCTGTTTTTT
J gene: TRBJ2-1; D gene: .; V gene: TRBV28; clone size: .; CDR3 protein: CASSFSRDEQFF; CDR3 DNA: TGTGCCAGCAGTTTCTCACGGGATGAGCAGTTCTTC
J gene: TRBJ2-5; D gene: .; V gene: TRBV30; clone size: once; CDR3 protein: CAWSFGRSGETQYF; CDR3 DNA: TGTGCCTGGAGTTTTGGTCGGTCGGGAGAGACCCAGTACTTC
J gene: TRBJ2-1; D gene: .; V gene: TRBV7-2; clone size: .; CDR3 protein: CASSTRGAEQFF; CDR3 DNA: TGTGCCAGCAGCACTAGAGGCGCTGAGCAGTTCTTC
J gene: TRBJ2-1; D gene: .; V gene: TRBV29-1; clone size: .; CDR3 protein: CSVESGTLYNEQFF; CDR3 DNA: TGCAGCGTAGAATCCGGGACACTATACAATGAGCAGTTCTTC
J gene: TRBJ2-1; D gene: TRBD2; V gene: TRBV4-1; clone size: .; CDR3 protein: CASSQPIGGRNEQFF; CDR3 DNA: TGCGCCAGCAGCCAACCAATCGGGGGGAGGAATGAGCAGTTCTTC
J gene: TRBJ2-1; D gene: TRBD2; V gene: TRBV9; clone size: .; CDR3 protein: CASSPTSGASSYNEQFF; CDR3 DNA: TGTGCCAGCAGCCCGACTAGCGGAGCTAGCTCCTACAATGAGCAGTTCTTC
J gene: TRBJ2-7; D gene: TRBD1; V gene: TRBV9; clone size: .; CDR3 protein: CASSVSGQGAYEQYF; CDR3 DNA: TGTGCCAGCAGCGTATCGGGACAGGGGGCGTACGAGCAGTACTTC
J gene: TRBJ2-7; D gene: .; V gene: TRBV10-3; clone size: .; CDR3 protein: CAISELRLNYEQYF; CDR3 DNA: TGTGCCATCAGTGAGCTGAGACTAAACTACGAGCAGTACTTC
J gene: TRBJ2-7; D gene: .; V gene: TRBV13; clone size: .; CDR3 protein: CASSVGSPEQYF; CDR3 DNA: TGTGCCAGCAGTGTCGGTAGCCCCGAGCAGTACTTC
J gene: TRBJ1-2; D gene: TRBD1; V gene: TRBV13; clone size: once; CDR3 protein: CASSLGRRGAYGYTF; CDR3 DNA: TGTGCCAGCAGCTTAGGTCGCAGGGGGGCCTATGGCTACACCTTC
J gene: TRBJ2-3; D gene: TRBD2; V gene: TRBV20-1; clone size: .; CDR3 protein: CSASSGLAGGRTDTQYF; CDR3 DNA: TGCAGTGCTAGTTCGGGACTAGCGGGAGGGAGAACAGATACGCAGTATTTT
J gene: TRBJ2-2; D gene: .; V gene: TRBV5-1; clone size: .; CDR3 protein: CASNYLGSGLNTGELFF; CDR3 DNA: TGCGCCAGCAACTACTTGGGTAGCGGTTTAAACACCGGGGAGCTGTTTTTT
J gene: TRBJ2-5; D gene: .; V gene: TRBV12-3/TRBV12-4; clone size: .; CDR3 protein: CASSQGSEQYF; CDR3 DNA: TGTGCCAGCAGTCAGGGCAGCGAACAGTACTTC
J gene: TRBJ2-1; D gene: TRBD2; V gene: TRBV6-5; clone size: once; CDR3 protein: CASSRLAGQDEQFF; CDR3 DNA: TGTGCCAGCAGTAGACTAGCGGGTCAGGATGAGCAGTTCTTC
J gene: TRBJ2-6; D gene: TRBD1; V gene: TRBV23-1; clone size: .; CDR3 protein: CASSQNHRDRGLTLSGANVLTF; CDR3 DNA: TGCGCCAGCAGTCAAAATCACCGCGACAGGGGGCTAACCCTCTCTGGGGCCAACGTCCTGACTTTC
J gene: TRBJ1-5; D gene: .; V gene: TRBV2; clone size: .; CDR3 protein: CASSEDRSDQPQHF; CDR3 DNA: TGTGCCAGCAGCGAAGACAGGTCGGATCAGCCCCAGCATTTT
J gene: TRBJ2-7; D gene: .; V gene: TRBV12-3/TRBV12-4; clone size: few; CDR3 protein: CASSFGQGYEQYF; CDR3 DNA: TGTGCCAGCAGTTTCGGCCAGGGTTACGAGCAGTACTTC
J gene: TRBJ1-4; D gene: .; V gene: TRBV7-9; clone size: .; CDR3 protein: CASSLGGTITHEKLFF; CDR3 DNA: TGTGCCAGCAGCTTGGGAGGGACTATCACGCACGAAAAACTGTTTTTT
J gene: TRBJ1-5; D gene: .; V gene: TRBV19; clone size: .; CDR3 protein: CASSNRWGQSNQPQHF; CDR3 DNA: TGTGCCAGTAGCAATCGTTGGGGGCAGAGCAATCAGCCCCAGCATTTT
J gene: TRBJ2-1; D gene: TRBD1; V gene: TRBV24-1; clone size: .; CDR3 protein: CATSDPGQGADNEQFF; CDR3 DNA: TGTGCCACCAGTGACCCGGGACAGGGGGCCGACAATGAGCAGTTCTTC
J gene: TRBJ1-2; D gene: .; V gene: TRBV24-1; clone size: .; CDR3 protein: CATSDPQTGSAKGYTF; CDR3 DNA: TGTGCCACCAGTGATCCACAAACAGGTTCAGCCAAGGGCTACACCTTC
J gene: TRBJ2-3; D gene: .; V gene: TRBV5-5; clone size: once; CDR3 protein: CASSSRQGTDTQYF; CDR3 DNA: TGTGCCAGCAGCTCACGACAGGGCACAGATACGCAGTATTTT
J gene: TRBJ2-1; D gene: .; V gene: TRBV19; clone size: .; CDR3 protein: CASSIPYNEQFF; CDR3 DNA: TGTGCCAGTAGTATACCTTACAATGAGCAGTTCTTC
J gene: TRBJ1-2; D gene: .; V gene: TRBV7-6; clone size: .; CDR3 protein: CASSSLGDLNGYTF; CDR3 DNA: TGTGCCAGCAGCTCGCTCGGGGATCTAAATGGCTACACCTTC
J gene: TRBJ1-3; D gene: TRBD1; V gene: TRBV10-3; clone size: .; CDR3 protein: CAISESGRGSSSGNTIYF; CDR3 DNA: TGTGCCATCAGTGAGTCGGGCAGGGGGTCCTCCTCTGGAAACACCATATATTTT
J gene: TRBJ1-2; D gene: .; V gene: TRBV11-2; clone size: .; CDR3 protein: CASSLGTENYGYTF; CDR3 DNA: TGTGCCAGCAGCTTAGGCACGGAGAACTATGGCTACACCTTC
J gene: TRBJ2-5; D gene: .; V gene: TRBV27; clone size: once; CDR3 protein: CASSSLGRLETQYF; CDR3 DNA: TGTGCCAGCAGTTCTCTGGGCAGGTTGGAGACCCAGTACTTC
J gene: TRBJ2-1; D gene: TRBD2; V gene: TRBV11-2; clone size: .; CDR3 protein: CASRNSGKSREQFF; CDR3 DNA: TGTGCCAGCAGAAATAGCGGGAAATCACGTGAGCAGTTCTTC
J gene: TRBJ2-7; D gene: .; V gene: TRBV28; clone size: .; CDR3 protein: CASREGGSYEQYF; CDR3 DNA: TGTGCCAGCAGGGAAGGGGGCTCCTACGAGCAGTACTTC
J gene: TRBJ2-4; D gene: .; V gene: TRBV27; clone size: once; CDR3 protein: CASSSQGSGGYIQYF; CDR3 DNA: TGTGCCAGCAGTTCCCAAGGGTCAGGGGGGTACATTCAGTACTTC
J gene: TRBJ2-1; D gene: .; V gene: TRBV5-6; clone size: .; CDR3 protein: CASSSYRDYNEQFF; CDR3 DNA: TGTGCCAGCAGCTCCTACCGGGACTACAATGAGCAGTTCTTC
J gene: TRBJ2-1; D gene: TRBD2; V gene: TRBV27; clone size: .; CDR3 protein: CASSYSGSTYNEQFF; CDR3 DNA: TGTGCCAGCAGTTACAGCGGGAGCACCTACAATGAGCAGTTCTTC
J gene: TRBJ1-4; D gene: .; V gene: TRBV9; clone size: .; CDR3 protein: CASSDRQTNEKLFF; CDR3 DNA: TGTGCCAGCAGCGATCGACAGACTAATGAAAAACTGTTTTTT
J gene: TRBJ2-4; D gene: .; V gene: TRBV7-9; clone size: .; CDR3 protein: CASSSSGIAKNIQYF; CDR3 DNA: TGTGCCAGCAGCTCCTCAGGGATAGCCAAAAACATTCAGTACTTC
J gene: TRBJ2-1; D gene: TRBD2; V gene: TRBV19; clone size: .; CDR3 protein: CASSPGTSGNEQFF; CDR3 DNA: TGTGCCAGTAGTCCGGGGACTAGCGGGAATGAGCAGTTCTTC
J gene: TRBJ2-2; D gene: .; V gene: TRBV11-3; clone size: .; CDR3 protein: CASSFFGGGDTGELFF; CDR3 DNA: TGTGCCAGCAGCTTTTTTGGAGGAGGAGACACCGGGGAGCTGTTTTTT
J gene: TRBJ2-1; D gene: .; V gene: TRBV13; clone size: .; CDR3 protein: CASSPGRVHEQFF; CDR3 DNA: TGTGCCAGCAGCCCCGGCCGGGTTCATGAGCAGTTCTTC
J gene: TRBJ2-3; D gene: TRBD2; V gene: TRBV6-2/TRBV6-3; clone size: .; CDR3 protein: CASSLSGSADTQYF; CDR3 DNA: TGTGCCAGCAGTCTCAGCGGGAGCGCAGATACGCAGTATTTT
J gene: TRBJ1-5; D gene: .; V gene: TRBV19; clone size: .; CDR3 protein: CASSLEGGQPQHF; CDR3 DNA: TGTGCCAGTAGTCTGGAGGGCGGCCAGCCCCAGCATTTT